This note documents a single T cell receptor beta chain sequence. This clonotype was counted many times. What this receptor recognizes is not known. Base quality data are lacking; no much larger clone is found one base away. This sample stems from a study of T cells in Graves' hyperthyroidism and ophthalmopathy (dated by TCRdb to the late 2010s). Regarding the complete study: Peripheral blood samples were taken at the time of initial diagnosis, prior to any treatment. The 95 to 100 discovery patients were randomly divided into training and test sets at a 7:3 ratio. According to the paper, TCR Vbeta CDR3 sequencing was carried out on about 140 peripheral blood samples, which came from 40 to 45 ophthalmopathy, 70 to 80 hyperthyroidism and approximately 17 progressor patients. A discovery cohort of roughly 100 patients, 43 with Graves' ophthalmopathy and fewer than 65 with stable Graves' hyperthyroidism, was used to find distinguishing TCR V-J signatures. In addition, the study compared T-cell repertoires in thyroid tissue and in blood from a handful of Graves' hyperthyroidism patients. An independent validation cohort of some 18 hyperthyroidism patients and about 16 patients who later progressed to ophthalmopathy tested prospective prediction of ophthalmopathy. Once sampling was done, hyperthyroidism patients were given methimazole at a starting dose of 30 mg daily, whereas ophthalmopathy patients were given high-dose intravenous methylprednisolone. Study-level results and caveats: In validation, the model predicted progression to ophthalmopathy a median of approximately 6.6 months before onset, with roughly 70% sensitivity and 72.22% specificity. Most expanded thyroid clonotypes (frequency above 0.001) were also detected in blood, a finding suggesting that blood repertoires may reflect thyroid immune responses. No statistical method was used to fix the sample size in advance, and group allocation was not hidden from the investigators. In cross-validation, a model built on a 13 V-J signature told ophthalmopathy apart from stable hyperthyroidism with less than 90% sensitivity and approximately 81% specificity, and in testing the same model reached 80%/75%.

Amplification of TCR beta CDR3 regions was carried out from RNA transcripts. The TCR CDR3 was subjected to a first round of RT-PCR using the HTBI primer set and the Qiagen OneStep RT-PCR kit. Libraries were constructed in a second round of multiplex PCR, after which size selection and purification were performed. The libraries were sequenced on an Illumina HiSeq2000 using paired-end 100 bp reads. The published analysis was carried out like this. SOAPnuke was used to process the raw data, throwing out any read that contained adapters or uncalled bases, had a mean Phred below 15, or lacked an exact constant-primer or identifier match. COPE v1.2.5 was used to merge the high-quality paired reads, and each unique nucleotide sequence was defined as a clonotype. MiTCR v1.1 was used to align the clonotypes against IMGT TRBV, TRBD and TRBJ reference segments. Only V-J combinations with frequency above 0.0001, covering about 99% of repertoires, were analysed. The TCS score was defined as the ratio of F50 (clonal expansion) to E x V (chaos), calculated using BLOSUM62-based TCRdist between CDR3 peptides within each V-J. Welch's t-statistics and random forest reduced several hundred V-J features to 13, which were used in a naive Bayes classifier (R e1071). Through fastp at Q25 and MiXCR, TCRdb rebuilt clones from the public reads, retaining in-frame beta chains. One record per CDR3 amino acid sequence lists the most common genes and DNA. None of the V and J calls come from the authors' own analysis; TCRdb made them. This sample lists approximately 530,000 distinct CDR3 sequences; 20% were detected once. The ten largest make up roughly 47% of the sample.

Ophthalmopathy patients had moderately to severely active disease, with a Clinical Activity Score of 3 or more, a NOSPECS grade of 4 or more, and a disease duration of less than 3 months. Exclusion was applied to patients with uncontrolled infections, other autoimmune diseases, pregnancy or lactation. Clinical symptoms, serum thyroxine and TRAb, thyroid ultrasound, and orbital computed tomography formed the basis for the diagnoses. PBMCs were separated from roughly 10 ml of fresh peripheral blood using Ficoll-Paque density gradient centrifugation. Total RNA was extracted with Trizol reagent, and quality was checked on an Agilent 2100 Bioanalyzer. The receptor comes from a man aged 40-49 years with Graves' ophthalmopathy. Sequencing was performed on blood.

The CDR3 protein: CASSADGGAGYGYTF. The bases read TGTGCCAGCAGTGCGGACGGTGGGGCTGGCTATGGCTACACCTTC. The chain joins TRBV2 to TRBJ1-2; possibly the D gene is TRBD1, per 5 matching bases. The germline V gene sets CDR1 to SNHLY and CDR2 to FYNNEI. The CDR3 measures 15 amino acids from cysteine to phenylalanine. The sequence is cut down to CDR3 DNA, 45 bases in frame from base 1. V is reduced by 4 bases and J by 4 bases, leaving a spacing of 16 bases between them.